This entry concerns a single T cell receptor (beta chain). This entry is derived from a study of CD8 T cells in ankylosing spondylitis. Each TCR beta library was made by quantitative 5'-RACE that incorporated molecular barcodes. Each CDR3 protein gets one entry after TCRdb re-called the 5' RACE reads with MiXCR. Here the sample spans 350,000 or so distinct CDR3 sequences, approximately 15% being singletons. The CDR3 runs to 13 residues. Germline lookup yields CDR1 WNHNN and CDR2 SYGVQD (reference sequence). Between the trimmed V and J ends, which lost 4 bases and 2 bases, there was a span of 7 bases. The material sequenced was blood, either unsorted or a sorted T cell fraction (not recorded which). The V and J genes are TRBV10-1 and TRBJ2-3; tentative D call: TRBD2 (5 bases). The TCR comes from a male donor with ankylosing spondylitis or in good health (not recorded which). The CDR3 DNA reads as TGCGCCAGCAGTGTTCGGGACACAGATACGCAGTATTTT. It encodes CASSVRDTDTQYF.